This T cell receptor beta chain was identified during a study of blood T cell repertoires in COVID-19. The overall study: T cells, B-cell-depleted T cells, or PBMCs provided the cDNA or gDNA that served as material.

Method: immunoSEQ multiplex PCR; TCRdb's copy keeps in-frame clones and lacks some. The sample has about 250,000 clones, around 87% seen once. This CDR3 has 15 amino acids. Trimming pared 4 bases from V and 1 base from J, leaving 10 bases between. Germline CDR1 and CDR2: SGHTA and FQGNSA. Those enrolled in Seattle joined during active infection and were followed longitudinally afterward. The sample was peripheral blood. The TCR was taken from a woman aged 60-75 years with COVID-19, enrolled during active disease. The gene calls are TRBV7-2 and TRBJ1-4; possible D gene TRBD1, 6 bases. Written as DNA, the CDR3 is TGTGCCAGCAGCTCGCAGGGGCAAACTAATGAAAAACTGTTTTTT. Its protein product is CASSSQGQTNEKLFF.